Below are 9 T cell receptor beta chains sequenced from a single sample in a study of T cell repertoires in cytomegalovirus infection. TCRdb used MiXCR to reprocess the reads, holding one entry per CDR3 protein. This table has approximately 500,000 distinct CDR3 sequences, 26% appearing once. The specimen sequenced was PBMCs. These receptors all come from a human donor in good health (CMV status not recorded). Some clones in this sample may be carry-over from other donors' samples.

The rearrangement joins TRBV2 to TRBJ2-7; possibly TRBD1 for D (6 bases). The CDR3 contains 14 residues. V lost 6 bases and J lost 3, with 15 bases in between. From germline, CDR1 is SNHLY and CDR2 FYNNEI. The CDR3 DNA reads as TGTGCCAGCAGGGCAAACAGGGTAAACTACGAGCAGTACTTC. Encoded protein: CASRANRVNYEQYF.

This clonotype was observed a few times. The rearrangement links TRBV10-3 to TRBJ1-1; D remains ambiguous. The ends were cut back, 4 bases at V and 0 bases at J, with 9 bases in the middle. Germline CDR1 and CDR2: ENHRY and SYGVKD. The CDR3 sequence is 14 residues long. CDR3 amino acids: CAISGYTLNTEAFF. CDR3 in DNA: TGTGCCATCAGTGGGTACACCTTGAACACTGAAGCTTTCTTT.

This clonotype was found once. The chain employs TRBV2 and TRBJ2-1, with D possibly matching TRBD1 (6 bases). Trimming took 8 bases from V and 3 from J, leaving 17 bases between them. Germline V CDR1 and CDR2: SNHLY, FYNNEI. This CDR3 has 15 amino acids. CDR3 sequence (DNA): TGTGCCAGCGCCCCCCGGGACATTTTCTACAATGAGCAGTTCTTC. This translates into CASAPRDIFYNEQFF.

CDR3 nucleotides: TGCAGCGTTGATAATGGCAGGGACCCTGGCTACACCTTC. Its translation is CSVDNGRDPGYTF. The J gene is TRBJ1-2, the V gene TRBV29-1; a weak D match, TRBD1 (5 bases). Germline-derived CDR1 and CDR2 are SQVTM and ANQGSEA. Trimming cost V 3 bases and J 7 bases, with 15 bases left between them. CDR3 length equals 13 residues.

This clonotype was recorded a few times. The DNA for the CDR3 is TGCGCCAGCAGCCAAGATGGGACGGGGCGAGGGGCCAACGTCCTGACTTTC. Its translation is CASSQDGTGRGANVLTF. The J gene is TRBJ2-6, the V gene TRBV4-3, with D tentatively TRBD1 or TRBD2 (5 bases each). Deletions cut 0 bases from V and 4 bases from J, with 13 bases between. The CDR3 is 17 amino acids. The V gene's germline CDR1 is LGHNA and CDR2 YSLEER.

This CDR3 is CSAIAPSAPDTQYF. The CDR3 coding sequence is TGCAGTGCTATAGCCCCATCGGCCCCAGATACGCAGTATTTT. This chain uses TRBV20-1 with TRBJ2-3; no firm D call. With 4 bases removed from V and 4 bases from J, the gap between germline ends came to 15 bases. Germline V gives CDR1 DFQATT, CDR2 SNEGSKA (reference sequence). The CDR3 consists of 14 residues.

V usage is TRBV3-1 and J usage is TRBJ2-1, with 8 bases fitting TRBD2. CDR3 length equals 15 residues. Per the germline V gene, CDR1 is LGHDT and CDR2 is YNNKEL (reference sequence). The V and J ends lost 1 base and 6 bases, in that order; junction bases with no gene match: 5. The chain's CDR3 is CASSQGTTSANEQFF. Here the CDR3 DNA reads TGTGCCAGCAGCCAAGGGACGACTAGCGCCAATGAGCAGTTCTTC.

This clonotype turned up a few times. J is TRBJ1-2 and V is TRBV5-4; a possible D gene is TRBD1 (6 bases). Germline V CDR1 and CDR2: SGHNT, YYREEE (reference sequence). V lost 1 base to trimming and J lost 5 bases, with 18 bases between them. The CDR3 is 16 residues long. In nucleotides, the CDR3 is TGTGCCAGCAGCTTGTCCGGGGGCGCGACCTTGTATGGCTACACCTTC. Its protein is CASSLSGGATLYGYTF.

This clonotype was detected only a few times. The chain joins TRBV28 to TRBJ1-5; no definite D call. The CDR3 totals 14 residues. Germline CDR1 is MDHEN and CDR2 is SYDVKM. Trimming removed 4 bases from V and 2 bases from J, with 9 bases in between. The CDR3 sequence is CASSWVGGNQPQHF. DNA of the CDR3: TGTGCCAGCAGTTGGGTTGGGGGCAATCAGCCCCAGCATTTT.